This TCR beta chain was sequenced during a study of T-cell reconstitution after alpha-beta-depleted transplantation in children. The CDR3 is 14 residues long. V was cut by 3 bases and J by 5 bases, with 11 bases left in between. It was with unique molecular identifiers that the TCRbeta library was prepared. TCRdb passed the PCR reads through MiXCR, listing each CDR3 protein once. This sample has about 610,000 distinct CDR3 sequences, with 10% found just once. Sequences were derived from PBMCs from the stem cell graft donor, sampled from the stem cell graft. This clonotype originated in a human donor who donated a stem cell graft to a child with acute myeloid leukemia. This sequence joins TRBV12-3 or TRBV12-4 and TRBJ2-1; no clear D gene. The CDR3 region has the DNA TGTGCCAGCAGTTTTAGGGCCAGCAACAATGAGCAGTTCTTC. Its translation is CASSFRASNNEQFF.